What follows is one T cell receptor (beta chain) and its context. The antigen is unknown. Vbeta (60) and Jbeta (13) primers were used in the PCR. Assay used: immunoSEQ multiplex PCR; TCRdb lists only in-frame clones, some missing. The sample comprises some 200,000 clones, about four fifths of which are singletons, and 1.5% to 1.7% rests with the top ten. Trimming cost V 5 bases and J 5 bases, with 16 bases left between them. CDR3 size: 15 residues. From germline, CDR1 is MNHEY and CDR2 SMNVEV (reference sequence). The source of the sample is a study of cytomegalovirus exposure and HLA in healthy donors. Notes on the study in general: The study designated fewer than 200 TCR beta chains cytomegalovirus-associated. Most TCR beta V segments were productive about 90% or about 30% of the time in an earlier analysis.

Healthy people donating bone marrow made up the donors. At the time of sampling, donors were nominally healthy, though unrecorded immune exposures were likely. The specimen was PBMCs. The rearrangement uses TRBV27 and TRBJ1-5; TRBD1 might be the D (6 bases). This TCR was sampled from a girl aged 5-17 years in good health and CMV-seropositive. The CDR3 region has the DNA TGTGCCAGCAGTACCCATGGACAGATTTATCAGCCCCAGCATTTT. Its translation is CASSTHGQIYQPQHF.